The T cell receptor (beta chain) described here comes from a study of blood T cell repertoires in COVID-19. Produced via immunoSEQ multiplex PCR; TCRdb's table is partial and in-frame only. This sample yields some 300,000 clones, of which 86% are seen a single time; under 15% belongs to the top ten. There are 12 residues in the CDR3. V lost 6 bases to trimming and J lost 10 bases; unmatched junction nucleotides: 4. CDR1 and CDR2 from the germline V gene are SEHNR and FQNEAQ (reference sequence). Those enrolled in Seattle joined during active infection and were followed longitudinally afterward. The TCR sequence derives from an older woman with COVID-19, enrolled during active disease. The sequenced sample was peripheral blood. The J gene is TRBJ2-7, the V gene TRBV7-9; 12 bases are a match to TRBD1. CDR3 coding DNA: TGTGCCAGCAGTGGGACAGGGGGCCGCCAGTACTTC. Amino acids: CASSGTGGRQYF.